This T cell receptor (beta chain) was sequenced during a study of blood T cell repertoires in COVID-19. Clinical histories supplied by participants themselves formed the basis of cohort assignment. A COVID-19 case had been met by exposed participants during the 2 weeks before study entry. CDR1 MDHEN and CDR2 SYDVKM come from the germline V gene. The CDR3 has 16 residues. V gave up 3 bases and J gave up 2 bases, with 15 bases separating them. Profiling relied on immunoSEQ multiplex PCR, and the TCRdb table lists in-frame clones only, not all of them. The sample records more than 350,000 clones, over 75% being singletons.

Sequencing was performed on PBMCs or T cells enriched from blood (not recorded which). V usage is TRBV28 and J usage is TRBJ2-3, with a possible D match to TRBD2 (6 bases). The origin of this receptor is a woman younger than 35 who had been exposed to COVID-19. CDR3 nucleotide sequence: TGTGCCAGCAGTTTGGCTGAGAGGGAGGCCACAGATACGCAGTATTTT. As protein: CASSLAEREATDTQYF.